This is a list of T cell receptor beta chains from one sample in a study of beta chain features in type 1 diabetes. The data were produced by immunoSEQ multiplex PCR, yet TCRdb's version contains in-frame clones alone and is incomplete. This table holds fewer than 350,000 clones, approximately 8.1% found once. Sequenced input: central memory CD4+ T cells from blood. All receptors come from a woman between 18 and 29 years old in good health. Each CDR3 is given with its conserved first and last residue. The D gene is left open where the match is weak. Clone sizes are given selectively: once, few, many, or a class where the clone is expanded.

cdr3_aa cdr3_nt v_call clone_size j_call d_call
CASSHSPAGELFF TGTGCCAGCAGCCATTCCCCGGCCGGGGAGCTGTTTTTT TRBV7-9 NA TRBJ2-2 NA
CSVASTGSMNYGYTF TGCAGCGTGGCATCGACAGGGAGTATGAACTATGGCTACACCTTC TRBV29-1 few TRBJ1-2 TRBD1
CAYSGLRGTEAFF TGTGCCTACTCGGGACTCAGAGGAACTGAAGCTTTCTTT TRBV30 NA TRBJ1-1 NA
CSALAGGYTEAFF TGCAGCGCCCTAGCAGGCGGGTACACTGAAGCTTTCTTT TRBV29-1 NA TRBJ1-1 NA
CASSEEGENTEAFF TGTGCCAGCAGTGAAGAGGGGGAGAACACTGAAGCTTTCTTT TRBV2 few TRBJ1-1 NA
CASGRLATDTQYF TGTGCCAGCGGACGGCTAGCCACAGATACGCAGTATTTT TRBV5-4 many TRBJ2-3 NA
CASSPRAQNLDRANVLTF TGTGCCAGCTCACCACGGGCACAGAACCTCGATAGGGCCAACGTCCTGACTTTC TRBV18 few TRBJ2-6 NA
CASSEQKGTDTQYF TGTGCCAGCAGTGAGCAGAAAGGGACAGATACGCAGTATTTT TRBV27 NA TRBJ2-3 NA
CASTPSFFSYNEQFF TGTGCCAGCACCCCCAGCTTCTTCTCCTACAATGAGCAGTTCTTC TRBV5-6 few TRBJ2-1 NA
CASQGAASTDTQYF TGTGCCAGCCAGGGGGCGGCCAGCACAGATACGCAGTATTTT TRBV2 few TRBJ2-3 TRBD1
CASSGSTGFQETQYF TGTGCCAGCAGTGGTTCGACAGGGTTCCAAGAGACCCAGTACTTC TRBV6-5 NA TRBJ2-5 TRBD1
CASSPPGGNKNIQYF TGTGCCAGCAGCCCCCCGGGGGGTAATAAAAACATTCAGTACTTC TRBV7-8 once TRBJ2-4 TRBD2
CASSQGTSGLDTQYF TGTGCCAGCAGCCAAGGGACATCGGGGCTAGATACGCAGTATTTT TRBV14 few TRBJ2-3 NA
CASSLMEIRVYGYTF TGTGCCAGCAGCTTGATGGAAATTCGCGTCTATGGCTACACCTTC TRBV5-6 few TRBJ1-2 NA
CASSPEGIVTEAFF TGTGCCAGCAGCCCAGAGGGCATAGTCACTGAAGCTTTCTTT TRBV7-9 NA TRBJ1-1 NA
CSARQGYGYTF TGCAGTGCGCGACAGGGCTATGGCTACACCTTC TRBV20-1 few TRBJ1-2 TRBD1
CASSRGAAHEQYF TGTGCCAGCAGCCGAGGGGCGGCCCACGAGCAGTACTTC TRBV27 NA TRBJ2-7 NA
CASSLDRNQETQYF TGCGCCAGCAGCCTCGACAGAAACCAAGAGACCCAGTACTTC TRBV4-3 few TRBJ2-5 NA
CASSQGGGFVTGELFF TGTGCCAGCAGCCAAGGTGGCGGGTTCGTCACCGGGGAGCTGTTTTTT TRBV14 many TRBJ2-2 NA
CSVAARTETNTIYF TGCAGCGTTGCCGCTCGGACAGAAACCAACACCATATATTTT TRBV29-1 few TRBJ1-3 NA
CASSLAAGSYGYTF TGCGCCAGCAGCTTGGCCGCGGGGAGCTATGGCTACACCTTC TRBV5-1 NA TRBJ1-2 NA
CASSTKDGREEKLFF TGTGCCAGCAGCACGAAGGACGGAAGGGAAGAAAAACTGTTTTTT TRBV11-2 few TRBJ1-4 NA
CAGKVESSVEETQYF TGTGCCGGAAAGGTGGAGTCCAGCGTGGAAGAGACCCAGTACTTC TRBV2 few TRBJ2-5 NA
CASSYSAVQGPEAFF TGTGCCAGCAGTTACTCCGCGGTGCAGGGTCCTGAAGCTTTCTTT TRBV6-6 NA TRBJ1-1 NA
CASSELASVGRGNTIYF TGTGCCAGCAGTGAATTGGCCTCAGTGGGGCGAGGAAACACCATATATTTT TRBV25-1 few TRBJ1-3 NA
CAWRLAGSSYEQYF TGTGCCTGGAGACTAGCGGGTTCCTCCTACGAGCAGTACTTC TRBV30 NA TRBJ2-7 TRBD2
CASSSEGGKAFF TGTGCCAGCAGCTCCGAAGGAGGTAAAGCTTTCTTT TRBV11-3 few TRBJ1-1 NA
CATSRAGLAGVETQYF TGTGCCACCAGCAGAGCAGGACTAGCGGGAGTAGAGACCCAGTACTTC TRBV15 NA TRBJ2-5 TRBD2
CASSLASDSGANVLTF TGCGCCAGCAGCTTGGCGTCCGACTCTGGGGCCAACGTCCTGACTTTC TRBV5-1 many TRBJ2-6 NA
CASSPFQSSSYNEQFF TGTGCCAGCAGCCCTTTTCAGTCGAGCTCCTACAATGAGCAGTTCTTC TRBV7-2 NA TRBJ2-1 NA
CASSQAVQGFNEKLFF TGCGCCAGCAGCCAAGCCGTACAGGGGTTTAATGAAAAACTGTTTTTT TRBV4-3 many TRBJ1-4 TRBD1
CASHSGWTDTQYF TGCGCCAGTCACTCCGGGTGGACAGATACGCAGTATTTT TRBV5-1 few TRBJ2-3 NA
CASSSQGNYGYTF TGTGCCAGCAGTTCCCAGGGGAACTATGGCTACACCTTC TRBV6-6 NA TRBJ1-2 NA
CATSRVGAYEQYF TGTGCCACCAGCAGAGTTGGCGCCTACGAGCAGTACTTC TRBV15 NA TRBJ2-7 NA
CATGPRFGEKLFF TGTGCCACGGGACCGCGTTTCGGGGAAAAACTGTTTTTT TRBV15 many TRBJ1-4 NA
CASGPGTDTQYF TGTGCCAGCGGGCCGGGGACAGATACGCAGTATTTT TRBV7-9 few TRBJ2-3 NA
CAISSDREQPQHF TGTGCCATCAGTTCGGACAGAGAGCAGCCCCAGCATTTT TRBV10-3 few TRBJ1-5 NA
CASSEGPSYEQYF TGTGCCAGCAGCGAGGGGCCCTCCTACGAGCAGTACTTC TRBV5-5 few TRBJ2-7 NA
CASSYETGTAYGYTF TGTGCCAGCAGTTACGAGACCGGGACAGCCTATGGCTACACCTTC TRBV6-5 NA TRBJ1-2 TRBD1
CAWARGMGVFDYGYTF TGTGCCTGGGCCCGTGGCATGGGGGTTTTTGACTATGGCTACACCTTC TRBV30 NA TRBJ1-2 NA
CASSSLGAAPGANVLTF TGTGCCAGCAGTTCCCTCGGGGCGGCTCCTGGGGCCAACGTCCTGACTTTC TRBV7-2 NA TRBJ2-6 NA
CASSLMGGQPSGANVLTF TGTGCCAGCAGCTTGATGGGGGGACAGCCCTCTGGGGCCAACGTCCTGACTTTC TRBV7-3 few TRBJ2-6 NA
CASRGMGTDTQYF TGTGCCAGCAGGGGAATGGGCACAGATACGCAGTATTTT TRBV14 NA TRBJ2-3 NA
CASSLRGQPSTDTQYF TGTGCCAGCAGCTTGAGAGGCCAACCTAGCACAGATACGCAGTATTTT TRBV7-2 few TRBJ2-3 NA
CASSSGPTDTQYF TGTGCCAGCAGCTCGGGACCAACAGATACGCAGTATTTT TRBV7-3 few TRBJ2-3 NA
CASSERAGVVVPQHF TGTGCCAGCAGTGAACGGGCAGGGGTGGTAGTGCCCCAGCATTTT TRBV2 many TRBJ1-5 NA
CASSYRTGTASYEQYF TGTGCCAGCAGCTACCGGACCGGGACAGCTTCCTACGAGCAGTACTTC TRBV7-8 few TRBJ2-7 TRBD1
CASSQGGVGGELFF TGTGCCAGCAGCCAAGGTGGGGTTGGCGGGGAGCTGTTTTTT TRBV14 few TRBJ2-2 NA
CASRDSATNEKLFF TGTGCCAGCAGGGACTCAGCAACTAATGAAAAACTGTTTTTT TRBV4-2 NA TRBJ1-4 NA
CAAGRGITGELFF TGTGCCGCAGGCAGGGGCATCACCGGGGAGCTGTTTTTT TRBV30 many TRBJ2-2 NA
CASSDAGGPYGYTF TGTGCCAGCAGTGATGCGGGGGGACCTTATGGCTACACCTTC TRBV2 few TRBJ1-2 NA